The 19 T cell receptor beta chains presented below share a single source sample, sequenced in a study of blood T cell repertoires in COVID-19. The data were produced by immunoSEQ multiplex PCR, yet TCRdb's version contains in-frame clones alone and is incomplete. This table has 150,000 to 200,000 clones, 89% appearing once. Sequenced material: PBMCs or T cells enriched from blood (not recorded which). The receptor source for this set is a woman in her 40s with acute COVID-19.

The chain has TRBV5-5 and TRBJ1-6; 8 nucleotides agree with TRBD1. Germline V gives CDR1 SGHKS, CDR2 YYEKEE (reference sequence). After removal of 1 base from V and 11 bases from J, the junction contained 5 bases not matched to a gene. The CDR3 runs to 14 residues. The chain's CDR3 is CASSLQQGDAPLHF. DNA for the CDR3: TGTGCCAGCAGCTTGCAACAGGGGGATGCACCCCTCCACTTT.

The chain joins TRBV19 to TRBJ2-7, with 8 bases identical to TRBD1. This CDR3 contains 12 residues. Germline lookup yields CDR1 LNHDA and CDR2 SQIVND (reference sequence). V lost 5 bases to trimming and J lost 6 bases; unmatched junction nucleotides: 3. CDR3: CASSFTGGEQYF. In DNA, the CDR3 is TGTGCCAGTAGTTTCACAGGGGGCGAGCAGTACTTC. The full variable domain, in which reference TRBV19 and TRBJ2-7 provide the parts outside the CDR3, is DGGITQSPKYLFRKEGQNVTLSCEQNLNHDAMYWYRQDPGQGLRLIYYSQIVNDFQKGDIAEGYSVSREKKESFPLTVTSAQKNPTAFYLCASSFTGGEQYFGPGTRLTVT.

This chain uses TRBV9 with TRBJ1-3, with D possibly being TRBD1 (5 bases). The germline V gene encodes CDR1 SGDLS and CDR2 YYNGEE. This CDR3 contains 16 residues. V lost 4 bases and J 0 bases, leaving 14 bases between the germline ends. CDR3 residues: CASSLGLRSSGNTIYF. In DNA form, the CDR3 reads TGTGCCAGCAGCCTGGGACTGCGCAGCTCTGGAAACACCATATATTTT.

V usage is TRBV4-1 and J usage is TRBJ1-1; maybe TRBD1 (6 bases). The CDR3 contains 13 residues. In germline, CDR1 is MGHRA, CDR2 YSYEKL. Trimming stripped 3 bases from V and 1 base from J, with 6 bases between. The CDR3 loop is CASSQTGNTEAFF. CDR3 nucleotide sequence: TGCGCCAGCAGCCAGACAGGGAACACTGAAGCTTTCTTT.

This chain connects TRBV4-1 to TRBJ1-1; 10 positions agree with TRBD1. Trimming removed 4 bases from V and 6 bases from J; junction bases left unmatched: 5. The CDR3 is made up of 14 amino acids. CDR1 is MGHRA, CDR2 YSYEKL, per germline. The CDR3 DNA follows: TGCGCCAGCAGCCGACCGGGACAGGGGCCTGAAGCTTTCTTT. This codes for CASSRPGQGPEAFF.

The chain employs TRBV11-2 and TRBJ2-1, with D possibly being TRBD2 (6 bases). The germline V and J ends were trimmed by 5 bases and 2 bases, with 19 bases remaining between them. This CDR3 comprises 17 residues. Per the germline V gene, CDR1 is SGHAT and CDR2 is FQNNGV. Here the CDR3 reads CASSLSRGLPPYNEQFF. For the CDR3, the DNA is TGTGCCAGCAGCCTTAGTCGGGGACTGCCCCCCTACAATGAGCAGTTCTTC.

The chain employs TRBV5-5 and TRBJ1-4; 9 nucleotides line up with TRBD1. The CDR3 is 14 residues long. The V gene's germline CDR1 is SGHKS and CDR2 YYEKEE (reference sequence). The ends lost 4 bases at V and 7 bases at J; junction bases unmatched: 5. The CDR3 sequence: CASSIQGAVEKLFF. In DNA, the CDR3 is TGTGCCAGCAGCATACAGGGGGCAGTTGAAAAACTGTTTTTT.

V is TRBV29-1 and J is TRBJ2-1; 10 bases align to TRBD2. V shed 4 bases, J shed 1 base, and the junction held 1 base outside the gene matches. CDR1 and CDR2 (germline): SQVTM, ANQGSEA. The CDR3 length is 14 residues. CDR3 DNA: TGCAGCGTTGCTAGCGGGAGTTCCTACAATGAGCAGTTCTTC. Protein: CSVASGSSYNEQFF.

This clone was detected only once. The chain uses TRBV30 and TRBJ1-2, with 8 bases that match TRBD1. Losses at the gene ends were 3 bases for V and 8 bases for J; bases not matched to a gene: 14. The CDR3 runs to 15 residues. The germline V gene has CDR1 GTSNPN and CDR2 SVGIG (reference sequence). CDR3 sequence (DNA): TGTGCCTGGAGCACCGGGACAGGCCTTCTAGTAGGCTACACCTTC. It specifies CAWSTGTGLLVGYTF. Combining the CDR3 with reference TRBV30 and TRBJ1-2 gives the whole variable domain SQTIHQWPATLVQPVGSPLSLECTVEGTSNPNLYWYRQAAGRGLQLLFYSVGIGQISSEVPQNLSASRPQDRQFILSSKKLLLSDSGFYLCAWSTGTGLLVGYTFGSGTRLTVV.

The V call is TRBV14, the J call TRBJ1-2, with 10 positions matching TRBD1. Trimming at V came to 0 bases and at J to 6 bases, leaving 1 base not matched to a gene. Per germline, CDR1 SGHDN and CDR2 FVKESK. This CDR3 region has 14 residues. CDR3: CASSQETGGHGYTF. CDR3 nucleotides: TGTGCCAGCAGCCAAGAGACAGGGGGCCATGGCTACACCTTC.

This chain connects TRBV6-5 to TRBJ2-5, with D possibly matching TRBD1 (6 bases). Germline CDR1 and CDR2: MNHEY and SVGAGI. The germline V and J ends were trimmed by 6 bases and 5 bases, with 13 bases remaining between them. This CDR3 spans 13 amino acids. The CDR3 region has the DNA TGTGCCAGCAGCCTCGGGACACTCGAGACCCAGTACTTC. Its translation is CASSLGTLETQYF.

This chain uses TRBV27 with TRBJ2-3; D uncertain. This CDR3 has 14 amino acids. The germline V and J ends were trimmed by 3 bases and 5 bases, with 12 bases remaining between them. Per the germline V gene, CDR1 is MNHEY and CDR2 is SMNVEV (reference sequence). CDR3: CASSFGDLRDTQYF. Here the CDR3 DNA reads TGTGCCAGCAGTTTCGGTGATCTTAGAGATACGCAGTATTTT.

V gene TRBV2 combines with J gene TRBJ1-2; D is possibly TRBD1 (5 bases). Trimming took off 4 bases at V and 2 bases at J, with 11 bases between the two ends. The CDR3 is 14 amino acids. Per germline, CDR1 SNHLY and CDR2 FYNNEI. The CDR3 spells CASSGVGGNYGYTF. The CDR3 coding sequence is TGTGCCAGCAGTGGAGTCGGGGGAAACTATGGCTACACCTTC.

The chain is built from TRBV7-9 and TRBJ1-1, with no clear D. The CDR3 is 12 residues long. Germline CDR1 reads SEHNR; CDR2 reads FQNEAQ (reference sequence). Trimming pared 5 bases from V and 7 bases from J, leaving 11 bases between. In DNA form, the CDR3 reads TGTGCCAGCAGCACCCCGAGAATTGAAGCTTTCTTT. Encoded protein: CASSTPRIEAFF.

The rearrangement uses TRBV19 and TRBJ1-5, with 10 positions matching TRBD1. CDR3 size: 17 residues. The V gene end was trimmed by 3 bases and the J gene end by 6 bases; junction bases not matched to a gene: 11. Per germline, CDR1 LNHDA and CDR2 SQIVND (reference sequence). The CDR3 sequence is CASSIIGTGDLGQPQHF. The CDR3 bases are TGTGCCAGTAGTATTATAGGGACAGGGGATTTGGGTCAGCCCCAGCATTTT.

This clone came up a few times. The V and J genes are TRBV7-6 and TRBJ2-2; maybe TRBD2 (6 bases). The CDR3 contains 16 residues. From germline, CDR1 is SGHVS and CDR2 FNYEAQ. Trimming shortened V by 1 base and J by 7 bases, and 16 bases separated the two germline ends. Here the CDR3 DNA reads TGTGCCAGCAGCTTAGTAGGGGACTCCCGGAACGGGGAGCTGTTTTTT. Translated: CASSLVGDSRNGELFF. Full variable domain (outside the CDR3, taken from reference TRBV7-6 and TRBJ2-2): GAGVSQSPRYKVTKRGQDVALRCDPISGHVSLYWYRQALGQGPEFLTYFNYEAQQDKSGLPNDRFSAERPEGSISTLTIQRTEQRDSAMYRCASSLVGDSRNGELFFGEGSRLTVL.

Regarding this clone: The junction does not match germline at one end; this may be a read error. The chain recombines TRBV5-1 with TRBJ2-1, with TRBD2 as a possible D gene (6 bases). In germline, CDR1 is SGHRS, CDR2 YFSETQ. CDR3 length: 15 amino acids. The CDR3 nucleotides read TGCGCCAGCAGCTTGGGTCTAGCGCTTGGCAATGCGCAGTTCTTC. Encoded protein: CASSLGLALGNAQFF.

The chain joins TRBV7-2 to TRBJ2-7; a possible D gene is TRBD1 (5 bases). This CDR3 region has 14 residues. CDR1 and CDR2 from the germline V gene are SGHTA and FQGNSA. V was pared by 1 base and J by 3 bases, with 10 bases between. CDR3 amino acids: CASSLESGNYEQYF. The CDR3 DNA follows: TGTGCCAGCAGCTTAGAGTCAGGGAACTACGAGCAGTACTTC. Combining the CDR3 with reference TRBV7-2 and TRBJ2-7 gives the whole variable domain GAGVSQSPSNKVTEKGKDVELRCDPISGHTALYWYRQSLGQGLEFLIYFQGNSAPDKSGLPSDRFSAERTGGSVSTLTIQRTQQEDSAVYLCASSLESGNYEQYFGPGTRLTVT.

The table lists this clone with many counts. V and J are TRBV13 and TRBJ2-5; 10 bases match TRBD2. V lost 5 bases to trimming and J lost 3 bases; unmatched junction nucleotides: 9. CDR3 length equals 16 residues. Germline V gene sequence: CDR1 PRHDT, CDR2 FYEKMQ (reference sequence). The CDR3 is CASSRRRLAGEETQYF. In nucleotides, the CDR3 is TGTGCCAGCAGCCGACGACGACTAGCGGGTGAAGAGACCCAGTACTTC.